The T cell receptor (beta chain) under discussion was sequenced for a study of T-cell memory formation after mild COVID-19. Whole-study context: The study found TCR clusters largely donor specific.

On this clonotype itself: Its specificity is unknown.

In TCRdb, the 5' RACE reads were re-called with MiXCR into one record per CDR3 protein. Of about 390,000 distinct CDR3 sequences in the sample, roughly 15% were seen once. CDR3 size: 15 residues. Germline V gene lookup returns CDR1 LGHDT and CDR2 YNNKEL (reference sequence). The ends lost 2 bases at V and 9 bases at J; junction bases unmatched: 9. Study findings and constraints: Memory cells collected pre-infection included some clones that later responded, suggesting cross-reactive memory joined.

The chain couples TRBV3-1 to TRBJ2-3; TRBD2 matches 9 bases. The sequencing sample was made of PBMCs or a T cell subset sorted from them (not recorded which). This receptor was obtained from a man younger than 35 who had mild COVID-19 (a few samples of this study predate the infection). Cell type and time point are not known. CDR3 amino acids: CASSQWTSEAQTQYF. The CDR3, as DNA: TGTGCCAGCAGCCAATGGACTAGCGAGGCTCAAACGCAGTATTTT.